Below, one T cell receptor (beta chain) is given with its context. The data originate from a study of shared clonotypes between healthy human individuals. Nashville, Tennessee was home to all donors, each a Caucasian adult. The protocol was immunoSEQ multiplex PCR, while the TCRdb copy is restricted to in-frame clones and leaves out a portion. The sample consists of 2.5 million or so clones, approximately 90% of them appearing once. Germline assignment: CDR1 WNHNN and CDR2 SYGVQD (reference sequence). This CDR3 spans 15 amino acids. V lost 10 bases to trimming and J lost 8 bases; unmatched junction nucleotides: 16.

The chain uses TRBV10-1 and TRBJ2-1, with TRBD2 identical over 8 bases. This TCR was sampled from a young man in good health. Material: naive CD4+ T cells sorted from blood. The subset was: CD45RA+ positively selected. The DNA for the CDR3 is TGCGCCACCAACGAAGGCCGGGGGGGCTCGGATGAGCAGTTCTTC. Protein: CATNEGRGGSDEQFF.